This TCR beta chain was found in a study of beta chain features in type 1 diabetes. This CDR3 contains 16 residues. Trimming stripped 6 bases from V and 7 bases from J, with 22 bases between. CDR1 PRHDT and CDR2 FYEKMQ come from the germline V gene (reference sequence). Expressed TCRB transcripts got sequenced, as all isolated RNA was reverse transcribed. Assay: immunoSEQ multiplex PCR; the TCRdb copy retains only in-frame clones and omits some. The sample has roughly 330,000 clones, 8% to 13% seen once; the top ten hold around 0.015%. The sequenced material came from naive CD4+ T cells from blood. This chain uses TRBV13 with TRBJ2-1; tentatively, D is TRBD1 (6 bases). The origin of this receptor is a woman between 25 and 40 years old in good health. For the CDR3, the DNA is TGTGCCAGCAGACTCCTACAGGGTTACGGCGGTAATGAGCAGTTCTTC. This translates into CASRLLQGYGGNEQFF.